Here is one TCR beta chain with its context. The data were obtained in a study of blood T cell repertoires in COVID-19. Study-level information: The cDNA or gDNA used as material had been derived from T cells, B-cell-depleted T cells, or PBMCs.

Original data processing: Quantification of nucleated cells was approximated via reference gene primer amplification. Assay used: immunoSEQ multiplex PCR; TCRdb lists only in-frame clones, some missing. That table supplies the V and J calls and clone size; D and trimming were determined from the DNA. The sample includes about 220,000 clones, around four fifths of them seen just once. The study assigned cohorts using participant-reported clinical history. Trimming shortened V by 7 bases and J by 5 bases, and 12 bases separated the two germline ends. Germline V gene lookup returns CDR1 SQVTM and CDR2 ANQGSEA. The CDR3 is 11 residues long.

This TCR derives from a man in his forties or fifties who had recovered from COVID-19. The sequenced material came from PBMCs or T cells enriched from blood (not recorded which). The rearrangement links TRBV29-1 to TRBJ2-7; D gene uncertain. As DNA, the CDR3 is TGCAGCGGCCGAGGCAACAACGAGCAGTACTTC. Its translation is CSGRGNNEQYF.